This T cell receptor (beta chain) was observed in a study of blood T cell repertoires in COVID-19. Background on the study: The origin of the acute and convalescent COVID-19 samples was the United States, Italy and Spain. Sources were T cells, B-cell-depleted T cells, or PBMCs; the material itself was cDNA or gDNA.

V gave up 5 bases and J gave up 10 bases; unmatched junction bases: 8. The CDR3 is made up of 14 amino acids. Germline V gene lookup returns CDR1 KGHSH and CDR2 LQKENI. TCRdb's table, derived via immunoSEQ multiplex PCR, lists solely in-frame clones and lacks some. The sample holds approximately 430,000 clones, 70% to 90% seen once. The sequencing input was peripheral blood. This TCR was sampled from a woman aged 25 to 45 with active or convalescent COVID-19. The V gene is TRBV18, the J gene TRBJ2-1, with 10 nucleotides matching TRBD1. CDR3 sequence (DNA): TGTGCCAGCTCAACTCAGACAGGGGGCAACGAGCAGTTCTTC. Protein product: CASSTQTGGNEQFF.